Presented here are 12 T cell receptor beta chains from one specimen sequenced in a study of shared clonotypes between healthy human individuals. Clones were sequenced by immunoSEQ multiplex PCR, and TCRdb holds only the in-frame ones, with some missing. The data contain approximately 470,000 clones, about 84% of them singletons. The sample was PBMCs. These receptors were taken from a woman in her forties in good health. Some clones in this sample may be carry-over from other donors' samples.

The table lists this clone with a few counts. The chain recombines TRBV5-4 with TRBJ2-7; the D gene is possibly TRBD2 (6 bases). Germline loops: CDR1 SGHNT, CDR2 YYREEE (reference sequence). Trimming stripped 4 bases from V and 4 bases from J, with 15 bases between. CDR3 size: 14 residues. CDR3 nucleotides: TGTGCCAGCAGCCCCGGTGGGGGGAGGTACGAGCAGTACTTC. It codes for CASSPGGGRYEQYF.

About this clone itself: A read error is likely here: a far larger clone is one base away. This chain's CDR3 is CASSSRQGRYKETQYF. The CDR3 DNA reads TGTGCCAGCAGCTCCCGACAGGGAAGGTACAAAGAGACCCAGTACTTC. The chain uses TRBV11-1 and TRBJ2-5; 7 nucleotides align to TRBD1. The CDR3 contains 16 residues. CDR1 and CDR2 from the germline V gene are SGHAT and FQDESV (reference sequence). The V and J ends lost 4 bases and 3 bases, in that order; junction bases with no gene match: 11.

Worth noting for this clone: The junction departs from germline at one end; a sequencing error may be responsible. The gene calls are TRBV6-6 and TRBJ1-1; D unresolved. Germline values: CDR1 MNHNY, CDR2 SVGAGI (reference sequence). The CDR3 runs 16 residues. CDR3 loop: CASSYSGGGPNTEVFF. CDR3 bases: TGTGCCAGCAGTTACTCGGGCGGAGGACCTAACACTGAAGTTTTCTTT.

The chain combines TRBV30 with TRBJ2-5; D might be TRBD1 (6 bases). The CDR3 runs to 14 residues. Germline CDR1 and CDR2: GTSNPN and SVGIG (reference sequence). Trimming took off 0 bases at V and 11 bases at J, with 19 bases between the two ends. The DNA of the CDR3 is TGTGCCTGGAGTGTACTTGGGCAGGGGCCGAGGCAGTACTTC. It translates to CAWSVLGQGPRQYF.

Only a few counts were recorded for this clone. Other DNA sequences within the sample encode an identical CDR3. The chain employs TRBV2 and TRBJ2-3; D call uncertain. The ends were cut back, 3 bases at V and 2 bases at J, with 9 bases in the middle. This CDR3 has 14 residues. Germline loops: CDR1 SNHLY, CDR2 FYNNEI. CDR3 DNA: TGTGCCAGCAGTGACGGCCTGCTCACAGATACGCAGTATTTT. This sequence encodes CASSDGLLTDTQYF.

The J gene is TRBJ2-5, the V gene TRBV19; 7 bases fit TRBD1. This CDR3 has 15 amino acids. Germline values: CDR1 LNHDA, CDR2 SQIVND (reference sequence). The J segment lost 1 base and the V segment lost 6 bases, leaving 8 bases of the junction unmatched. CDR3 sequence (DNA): TGTGCCAGTAGGCGGAGGTCAGGGGGCCAAGAGACCCAGTACTTC. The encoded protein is CASRRRSGGQETQYF.

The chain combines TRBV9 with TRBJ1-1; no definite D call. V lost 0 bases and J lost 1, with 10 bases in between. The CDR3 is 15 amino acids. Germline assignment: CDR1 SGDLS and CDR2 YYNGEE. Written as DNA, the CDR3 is TGTGCCAGCAGCGTAGGGGATTGGGCGAACACTGAAGCTTTCTTT. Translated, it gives CASSVGDWANTEAFF.

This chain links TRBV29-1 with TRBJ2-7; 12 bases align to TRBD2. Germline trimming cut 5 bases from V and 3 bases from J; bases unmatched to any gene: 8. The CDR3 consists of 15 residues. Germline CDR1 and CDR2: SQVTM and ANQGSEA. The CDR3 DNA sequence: TGCAGCGTTTTACTAGCGGGAGGAGGGGACTACGAGCAGTACTTC. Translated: CSVLLAGGGDYEQYF.

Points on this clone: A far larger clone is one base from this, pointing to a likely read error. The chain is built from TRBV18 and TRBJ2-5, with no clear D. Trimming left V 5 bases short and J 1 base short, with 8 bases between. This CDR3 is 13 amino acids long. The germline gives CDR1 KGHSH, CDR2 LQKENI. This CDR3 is CASSAHAQETQYF. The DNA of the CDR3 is TGTGCCAGCTCAGCACATGCCCAAGAGACCCAGTACTTC.

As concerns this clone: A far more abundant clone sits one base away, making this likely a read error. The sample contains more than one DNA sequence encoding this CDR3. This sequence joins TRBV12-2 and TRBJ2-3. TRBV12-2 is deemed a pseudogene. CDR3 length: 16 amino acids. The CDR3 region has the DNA TGTGCAAGTCGCCCGAGGACGCTACCTAGCACAGATACGCAGTATTTT. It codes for CASRPRTLPSTDTQYF.

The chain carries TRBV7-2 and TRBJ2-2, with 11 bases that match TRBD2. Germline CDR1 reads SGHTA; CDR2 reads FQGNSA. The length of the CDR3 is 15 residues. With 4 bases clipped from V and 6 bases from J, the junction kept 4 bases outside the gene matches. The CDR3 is CASSSVGLAAGELFF. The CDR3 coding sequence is TGTGCCAGCAGCTCCGTGGGACTAGCGGCCGGGGAGCTGTTTTTT.

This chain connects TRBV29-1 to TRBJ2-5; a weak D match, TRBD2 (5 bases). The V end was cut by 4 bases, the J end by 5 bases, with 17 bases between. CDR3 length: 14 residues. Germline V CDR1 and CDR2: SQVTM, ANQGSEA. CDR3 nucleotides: TGCAGCGTTGTTTCCGTAAGGGAGCCGGAGACCCAGTACTTC. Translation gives CSVVSVREPETQYF.